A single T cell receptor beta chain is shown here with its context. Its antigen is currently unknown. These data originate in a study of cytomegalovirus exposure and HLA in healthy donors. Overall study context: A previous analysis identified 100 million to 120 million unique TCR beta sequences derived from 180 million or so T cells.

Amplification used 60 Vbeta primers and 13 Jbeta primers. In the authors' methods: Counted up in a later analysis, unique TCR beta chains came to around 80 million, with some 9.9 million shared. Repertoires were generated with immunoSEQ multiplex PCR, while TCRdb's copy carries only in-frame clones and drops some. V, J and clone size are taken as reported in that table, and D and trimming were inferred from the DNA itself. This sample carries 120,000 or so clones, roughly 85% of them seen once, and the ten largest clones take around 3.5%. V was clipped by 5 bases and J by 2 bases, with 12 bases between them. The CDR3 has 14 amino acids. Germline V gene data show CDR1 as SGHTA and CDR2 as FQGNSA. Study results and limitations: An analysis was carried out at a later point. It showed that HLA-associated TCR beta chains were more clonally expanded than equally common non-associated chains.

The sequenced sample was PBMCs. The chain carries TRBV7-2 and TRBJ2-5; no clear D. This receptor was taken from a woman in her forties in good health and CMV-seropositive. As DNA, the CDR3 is TGTGCCAGCAGCCAGGCCCTTCGTCAAGAGACCCAGTACTTC. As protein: CASSQALRQETQYF.